This TCR beta chain was retrieved from a study of T cell repertoires in cytomegalovirus infection. The table lists this clonotype with a few counts. The antigen is not known. At one boundary the junction diverges from the germline segment, which might be a read error. The CDR3 runs to 14 residues. TCRdb independently ran MiXCR on the reads; one entry per CDR3 protein. This table has about 830,000 distinct CDR3 sequences, approximately 29% appearing once. The sequencing used cultured CD8+ T cells from PBMCs, collected from culture after CMV antigen stimulation. V gene TRBV5-3 combines with J gene TRBJ2-1, with 9 positions matching TRBD2. TRBV5-3 falls under the ORF class, with uncertain function. The sequence was collected from a human donor in good health (CMV status not recorded). Some clones in this sample may be carry-over from other donors' samples. CDR3 residues: CASSLAGGGAEQFF. CDR3 in DNA: TGTGCCAGTAGCTTGGCGGGCGGGGGGGCCGAGCAGTTCTTC.